This note documents a single TCR beta chain sequence. TCRdb's table, derived via immunoSEQ multiplex PCR, lists solely in-frame clones and lacks some. The repertoire holds around 150,000 clones, with 96% as singletons. This sample stems from a study of control samples from healthy donors and cancer patients. The CDR3 sequence is 14 residues long. Between the trimmed V and J ends, which lost 6 bases and 0 bases, there was a span of 9 bases. Germline V gene sequence: CDR1 SNHLY, CDR2 FYNNEI. The receptor was derived from a woman aged 25 to 39 in good health. Sequences were obtained from blood. The J gene is TRBJ1-5, the V gene TRBV2; D is unclear. The CDR3: CASRGIYSNQPQHF. In DNA, the CDR3 is TGTGCCAGCAGGGGGATCTATAGCAATCAGCCCCAGCATTTT.